A selection of T cell receptor beta chains follows, all from one sample in a study of blood T cell repertoires in COVID-19. Only in-frame clones appear in the TCRdb table, and some are missing; sequencing was by immunoSEQ multiplex PCR. This table holds roughly 260,000 clones, around 90% found once. The sample taken for sequencing was peripheral blood. The source is a person between 18 and 30 years old with COVID-19, enrolled during active disease. Each CDR3 is given with its conserved first and last residue. The order of the fields is V gene, D gene, clone size, J gene, CDR3 protein, CDR3 DNA. A D gene is named only where the DNA matches it firmly. For some rows the clone size is stated as once, few or many, or as a class when expanded; others skip it.

V gene: TRBV4-2
D gene: .
clone size: once
J gene: TRBJ2-7
CDR3 protein: CASSQEVVPEDEQYF
CDR3 DNA: TGTGCCAGCAGCCAAGAAGTCGTCCCAGAAGACGAGCAGTACTTC

V gene: TRBV15
D gene: .
clone size: .
J gene: TRBJ2-7
CDR3 protein: CATSPGVSYEQYF
CDR3 DNA: TGTGCCACCAGCCCGGGGGTATCCTACGAGCAGTACTTC

V gene: TRBV12-3/TRBV12-4
D gene: .
clone size: once
J gene: TRBJ2-2
CDR3 protein: CATAGATGELFF
CDR3 DNA: TGTGCCACCGCCGGTGCCACCGGGGAGCTGTTTTTT

V gene: TRBV12-3/TRBV12-4
D gene: .
clone size: .
J gene: TRBJ1-2
CDR3 protein: CASSYRAGYGYTF
CDR3 DNA: TGTGCCAGCAGTTACAGGGCGGGCTATGGCTACACCTTC

V gene: TRBV2
D gene: .
clone size: .
J gene: TRBJ2-7
CDR3 protein: CASTTATPYEQYF
CDR3 DNA: TGTGCCAGCACGACAGCTACACCCTACGAGCAGTACTTC

V gene: TRBV19
D gene: TRBD1
clone size: .
J gene: TRBJ1-5
CDR3 protein: CASSIDRGQPQHF
CDR3 DNA: TGTGCCAGTAGTATAGACAGGGGGCAGCCCCAGCATTTT

V gene: TRBV5-4
D gene: .
clone size: few
J gene: TRBJ1-6
CDR3 protein: CASSSPTTGGDSPLHF
CDR3 DNA: TGTGCCAGCAGCTCCCCAACCACGGGTGGAGATTCACCCCTCCACTTT

V gene: TRBV11-2
D gene: TRBD1
clone size: .
J gene: TRBJ1-2
CDR3 protein: CASRGTGHGYTF
CDR3 DNA: TGTGCCAGCAGAGGGACAGGTCACGGCTACACCTTC

V gene: TRBV7-9
D gene: .
clone size: .
J gene: TRBJ1-5
CDR3 protein: CASSPGGQPQHF
CDR3 DNA: TGTGCCAGCAGCCCGGGGGGGCAGCCCCAGCATTTT

V gene: TRBV3-1/TRBV3-2
D gene: TRBD2
clone size: .
J gene: TRBJ2-7
CDR3 protein: CASSLIVPGLAGVSYEQYF
CDR3 DNA: TGTGCCAGCAGCCTAATAGTCCCGGGACTAGCGGGAGTCTCCTACGAGCAGTACTTC

V gene: TRBV12-3/TRBV12-4
D gene: .
clone size: .
J gene: TRBJ1-2
CDR3 protein: CASSPEADYGYTF
CDR3 DNA: TGTGCCAGCAGTCCGGAGGCGGACTATGGCTACACCTTC

V gene: TRBV6-4
D gene: .
clone size: .
J gene: TRBJ2-1
CDR3 protein: CASSETGVSNEQFF
CDR3 DNA: TGTGCCAGCAGTGAAACGGGGGTATCCAATGAGCAGTTCTTC

V gene: TRBV5-1
D gene: TRBD2
clone size: .
J gene: TRBJ2-7
CDR3 protein: CASSLGASGSYEQYF
CDR3 DNA: TGCGCCAGCAGCTTGGGAGCTAGCGGGAGTTACGAGCAGTACTTC

V gene: TRBV6-5
D gene: TRBD1
clone size: .
J gene: TRBJ1-5
CDR3 protein: CASARTGAGNQPQHF
CDR3 DNA: TGTGCCAGCGCGAGGACAGGGGCCGGCAATCAGCCCCAGCATTTT

V gene: TRBV7-2
D gene: .
clone size: once
J gene: TRBJ2-1
CDR3 protein: CASSLEWESGENEQFF
CDR3 DNA: TGTGCCAGCAGCTTAGAATGGGAATCGGGGGAAAATGAGCAGTTCTTC

V gene: TRBV7-2
D gene: .
clone size: .
J gene: TRBJ2-7
CDR3 protein: CASSLVGASGRDYEQYF
CDR3 DNA: TGTGCCAGCAGCTTAGTGGGGGCTAGCGGCCGGGACTACGAGCAGTACTTC

V gene: TRBV10-2
D gene: .
clone size: few
J gene: TRBJ1-1
CDR3 protein: CASRKFQGNTEAFF
CDR3 DNA: TGCGCCAGCAGGAAGTTCCAGGGGAACACTGAAGCTTTCTTT

V gene: TRBV7-9
D gene: TRBD2
clone size: .
J gene: TRBJ2-1
CDR3 protein: CASSPQPGLAGGGEQFF
CDR3 DNA: TGTGCCAGCAGCCCTCAACCTGGACTAGCGGGAGGTGGCGAGCAGTTCTTC

V gene: TRBV6-5
D gene: TRBD1
clone size: .
J gene: TRBJ1-2
CDR3 protein: CASSREQGAFGYTF
CDR3 DNA: TGTGCCAGCAGTAGGGAGCAGGGGGCATTTGGCTACACCTTC

V gene: TRBV2
D gene: TRBD2
clone size: .
J gene: TRBJ2-3
CDR3 protein: CASSRWTSGIGTDTQYF
CDR3 DNA: TGTGCCAGCAGCCGCTGGACTAGCGGGATAGGCACAGATACGCAGTATTTT

V gene: TRBV24-1
D gene: .
clone size: .
J gene: TRBJ1-5
CDR3 protein: CATSDRQVNQPQHF
CDR3 DNA: TGTGCCACCAGTGATAGACAGGTCAATCAGCCCCAGCATTTT

V gene: TRBV2
D gene: TRBD1
clone size: .
J gene: TRBJ1-5
CDR3 protein: CASSEFDRGNQPQHF
CDR3 DNA: TGTGCCAGCAGTGAATTTGACAGGGGCAATCAGCCCCAGCATTTT

V gene: TRBV7-3
D gene: .
clone size: .
J gene: TRBJ2-1
CDR3 protein: CASSSGGHEQFF
CDR3 DNA: TGTGCCAGCAGCTCCGGTGGTCATGAGCAGTTCTTC

V gene: TRBV6-4
D gene: TRBD2
clone size: .
J gene: TRBJ2-1
CDR3 protein: CASSPGTSGVNEQFF
CDR3 DNA: TGTGCCAGCAGTCCCGGGACTAGCGGGGTTAATGAGCAGTTCTTC

V gene: TRBV4-1
D gene: .
clone size: .
J gene: TRBJ2-1
CDR3 protein: CASSPTTSPNEQFF
CDR3 DNA: TGCGCCAGCAGCCCAACGACTAGTCCCAATGAGCAGTTCTTC

V gene: TRBV7-2
D gene: TRBD2
clone size: .
J gene: TRBJ2-3
CDR3 protein: CASSLGRLALWTDTQYF
CDR3 DNA: TGTGCCAGCAGCTTAGGCCGACTAGCCCTGTGGACAGATACGCAGTATTTT

V gene: TRBV10-2
D gene: .
clone size: once
J gene: TRBJ2-7
CDR3 protein: CASSEHLAGYEQYF
CDR3 DNA: TGCGCCAGCAGTGAGCATCTAGCTGGCTACGAGCAGTACTTC

V gene: TRBV6-5
D gene: .
clone size: .
J gene: TRBJ1-1
CDR3 protein: CASTRLALGRAFF
CDR3 DNA: TGTGCCAGCACCCGACTGGCTCTGGGGCGAGCTTTCTTT

V gene: TRBV5-4
D gene: TRBD2
clone size: .
J gene: TRBJ2-1
CDR3 protein: CASSSGTSGNKQFF
CDR3 DNA: TGTGCCAGCAGCTCCGGGACTAGCGGAAATAAGCAGTTCTTC

V gene: TRBV7-2
D gene: .
clone size: .
J gene: TRBJ2-2
CDR3 protein: CASSLGLVTGELFF
CDR3 DNA: TGTGCCAGCAGCTTAGGACTCGTCACCGGGGAGCTGTTTTTT

V gene: TRBV11-3
D gene: TRBD2
clone size: .
J gene: TRBJ2-3
CDR3 protein: CASSMTGGDTDTQYF
CDR3 DNA: TGTGCCAGCAGCATGACGGGAGGGGACACAGATACGCAGTATTTT

V gene: TRBV27
D gene: TRBD1
clone size: once
J gene: TRBJ2-3
CDR3 protein: CASRGPGQGFPSTDTQYF
CDR3 DNA: TGTGCCAGCAGGGGACCGGGACAGGGGTTCCCTAGCACAGATACGCAGTATTTT

V gene: TRBV27
D gene: .
clone size: .
J gene: TRBJ2-6
CDR3 protein: CASRTTPLAWGRRHSGANVLTF
CDR3 DNA: TGTGCCAGCAGAACCACCCCGCTCGCATGGGGCAGGCGCCACTCTGGGGCCAACGTCCTGACTTTC

V gene: TRBV24-1
D gene: TRBD1
clone size: .
J gene: TRBJ2-1
CDR3 protein: CATSEGTGESNEQFF
CDR3 DNA: TGTGCCACCAGTGAGGGGACAGGGGAGTCCAATGAGCAGTTCTTC

V gene: TRBV25-1
D gene: .
clone size: .
J gene: TRBJ2-6
CDR3 protein: CASSDSTRSGANVLTF
CDR3 DNA: TGTGCCAGCAGCGACTCAACTAGGTCGGGGGCCAACGTCCTGACTTTC

V gene: TRBV30
D gene: .
clone size: .
J gene: TRBJ2-7
CDR3 protein: CAWSLSIHEQYF
CDR3 DNA: TGTGCCTGGAGTTTGAGTATCCACGAGCAGTACTTC

V gene: TRBV7-2
D gene: .
clone size: .
J gene: TRBJ2-3
CDR3 protein: CASSSVVVGDTQYF
CDR3 DNA: TGTGCCAGCAGCTCTGTTGTGGTCGGAGATACGCAGTATTTT

V gene: TRBV23-1
D gene: .
clone size: .
J gene: TRBJ2-7
CDR3 protein: CASSQWRGFDYEQYF
CDR3 DNA: TGCGCCAGCAGTCAATGGCGCGGTTTTGACTACGAGCAGTACTTC

V gene: TRBV25-1
D gene: .
clone size: .
J gene: TRBJ1-4
CDR3 protein: CASSETGPNEKLFF
CDR3 DNA: TGTGCCAGCAGTGAGACAGGCCCTAATGAAAAACTGTTTTTT

V gene: TRBV7-9
D gene: TRBD1
clone size: .
J gene: TRBJ2-7
CDR3 protein: CASSSTGGLYEQYF
CDR3 DNA: TGTGCCAGCAGCTCGACAGGGGGGCTCTACGAGCAGTACTTC

V gene: TRBV7-2
D gene: TRBD2
clone size: .
J gene: TRBJ2-1
CDR3 protein: CASSFFSGTEQFF
CDR3 DNA: TGTGCCAGCAGCTTCTTTAGCGGGACTGAGCAGTTCTTC

V gene: TRBV14
D gene: .
clone size: .
J gene: TRBJ2-7
CDR3 protein: CASSSRSYEQYF
CDR3 DNA: TGTGCCAGCAGCTCACGGTCCTACGAGCAGTACTTC

V gene: TRBV28
D gene: .
clone size: once
J gene: TRBJ1-2
CDR3 protein: CASIKGAARGDYYGYTF
CDR3 DNA: TGTGCCAGCATCAAAGGGGCGGCGCGTGGGGATTACTATGGCTACACCTTC

V gene: TRBV18
D gene: .
clone size: .
J gene: TRBJ2-3
CDR3 protein: CASSPLREMGDTQYF
CDR3 DNA: TGTGCCAGCTCACCATTGAGGGAAATGGGAGATACGCAGTATTTT

V gene: TRBV2
D gene: TRBD1
clone size: .
J gene: TRBJ1-3
CDR3 protein: CASRGPGGRSGNTIYF
CDR3 DNA: TGTGCCAGCAGGGGCCCAGGGGGCAGATCTGGAAACACCATATATTTT

V gene: TRBV29-1
D gene: TRBD2
clone size: .
J gene: TRBJ2-1
CDR3 protein: CSGLGGLAINEQFF
CDR3 DNA: TGCAGCGGGCTTGGGGGACTAGCGATCAATGAGCAGTTCTTC

V gene: TRBV25-1
D gene: TRBD2
clone size: once
J gene: TRBJ2-7
CDR3 protein: CASSGGASGSITSYEQYF
CDR3 DNA: TGTGCCAGCAGTGGGGGGGCTAGCGGGAGTATTACCTCCTACGAGCAGTACTTC

V gene: TRBV4-3
D gene: .
clone size: .
J gene: TRBJ2-1
CDR3 protein: CASSQTTVSSYNEQFF
CDR3 DNA: TGCGCCAGCAGTCAAACGACTGTCAGCTCCTACAATGAGCAGTTCTTC

V gene: TRBV24-1
D gene: TRBD1
clone size: .
J gene: TRBJ2-1
CDR3 protein: CATSDLHGTVFF
CDR3 DNA: TGTGCCACCAGTGATTTGCATGGGACAGTGTTCTTC

V gene: TRBV6-5
D gene: .
clone size: .
J gene: TRBJ2-3
CDR3 protein: CASSSPSRERADTQYF
CDR3 DNA: TGTGCCAGCAGTTCCCCTTCGAGGGAGAGGGCAGATACGCAGTATTTT

V gene: TRBV9
D gene: TRBD1
clone size: once
J gene: TRBJ2-5
CDR3 protein: CASSSRQGPQETQYF
CDR3 DNA: TGTGCCAGCAGCTCTAGACAGGGGCCTCAAGAGACCCAGTACTTC

V gene: TRBV6-2/TRBV6-3
D gene: TRBD1
clone size: .
J gene: TRBJ2-7
CDR3 protein: CASSLTGTYEQYF
CDR3 DNA: TGTGCCAGCAGTTTGACAGGGACATACGAGCAGTACTTC

V gene: TRBV25-1
D gene: .
clone size: once
J gene: TRBJ1-3
CDR3 protein: CASSESRAASSGNTIYF
CDR3 DNA: TGTGCCAGCAGTGAGTCCAGGGCCGCTTCCTCTGGAAACACCATATATTTT